The 17 T cell receptor beta chains listed next were all sequenced from one sample in a study of blood T cell repertoires in COVID-19 (TCRdb year 2020). The library was obtained by the immunoSEQ multiplex PCR assay. The source is immuneACCESS, and TCRdb retained only in-frame sequences with V and J called. Part of the clones is not carried over; for the studies checked, unresolved V genes explain less than half of this, and the remainder is unexplained. This sample comprises around 60,000 clones, over 60% of them detected only once. Jointly, the top ten make up approximately 20% of the sample. Sample: peripheral blood. The receptors were sampled from a man younger than 40 with COVID-19, enrolled during active disease.

CDR3 region: CASSVSTDTQYF. The CDR3 DNA follows: TGTGCCAGCAGCGTATCTACAGATACGCAGTATTTT. The gene calls are TRBV9 and TRBJ2-3; no clear D. The CDR3 extends over 12 amino acids. Germline CDR1 SGDLS, CDR2 YYNGEE. V was clipped by 1 base and J by 3 bases, with 3 bases between them.

The genes are TRBV5-1 and TRBJ2-3; TRBD1 is a possible D gene (5 bases). The CDR3 is 13 residues long. The V gene lost 5 bases and the J gene lost 10 bases, with 17 bases spanning the gap. Germline V gene data show CDR1 as SGHRS and CDR2 as YFSETQ. The CDR3 sequence: CASSYDRTSAQYF. In DNA, the CDR3 is TGCGCCAGCAGTTACGACAGAACCTCGGCGCAGTATTTT.

This clone was observed a few times. The gene calls are TRBV5-1 and TRBJ2-7; the match to TRBD2 covers 8 bases. V lost 4 bases to trimming and J lost 0 bases; unmatched junction nucleotides: 3. The CDR3 length is 14 residues. Germline assignment: CDR1 SGHRS and CDR2 YFSETQ. CDR3 in DNA: TGCGCCAGCAGCAGCAGCGGGAGCTCCTACGAGCAGTACTTC. It translates to CASSSSGSSYEQYF.

V is TRBV19 and J is TRBJ2-1; 12 positions agree with TRBD2. V was clipped by 6 bases and J by 9 bases; unmatched bases: 12. This CDR3 spans 16 amino acids. Germline V lookup: CDR1 LNHDA, CDR2 SQIVND (reference sequence). The CDR3 here is CASRSESLAGGTEQFF. DNA of the CDR3: TGTGCCAGTAGGTCGGAGAGCCTAGCGGGAGGGACTGAGCAGTTCTTC.

The table lists this clone with a count of one. The chain links TRBV30 to TRBJ1-4; perhaps TRBD1 as D (5 bases). Looked up from germline, CDR1 is GTSNPN and CDR2 is SVGIG (reference sequence). The CDR3 loop spans 13 amino acids. V was shortened by 5 bases and J by 4 bases, with 11 bases between the two germline ends. CDR3 bases: TGTGCCTGGGCGCAGGGTGGTAATGAAAAACTGTTTTTT. Protein: CAWAQGGNEKLFF.

The chain has TRBV6-5 and TRBJ2-7, with D uncertain. Germline CDR1 is MNHEY and CDR2 is SVGAGI. The CDR3 has 13 amino acids. V gave up 1 base and J gave up 5 bases, with 9 bases separating them. The CDR3 sequence is CASSYYQDDEQYF. CDR3 coding DNA: TGTGCCAGCAGTTACTACCAGGATGACGAGCAGTACTTC.

The V gene is TRBV11-2, the J gene TRBJ1-5; D is unresolved. Between the trimmed V and J ends, which lost 2 bases and 6 bases, there was a span of 11 bases. CDR3 length equals 14 residues. CDR1 SGHAT and CDR2 FQNNGV come from the germline V gene. CDR3 amino acids: CASSLSGSGQPQHF. CDR3 coding DNA: TGTGCCAGCAGCTTATCAGGCTCTGGTCAGCCCCAGCATTTT. Together with reference TRBV11-2 and TRBJ1-5, the CDR3 gives the full variable domain: EAGVAQSPRYKIIEKRQSVAFWCNPISGHATLYWYQQILGQGPKLLIQFQNNGVVDDSQLPKDRFSAERLKGVDSTLKIQPAKLEDSAVYLCASSLSGSGQPQHFGDGTRLSIL.

The chain combines TRBV7-9 with TRBJ1-2, with no clear D. Between the trimmed V and J ends, which lost 3 bases and 5 bases, there was a span of 13 bases. Germline lookup yields CDR1 SEHNR and CDR2 FQNEAQ (reference sequence). This CDR3 has 14 amino acids. The CDR3 loop reads CASSLASLRYGYTF. In DNA form, the CDR3 reads TGTGCCAGCAGCTTGGCCTCCCTCAGATATGGCTACACCTTC.

The V and J genes are TRBV10-3 and TRBJ2-1; 12 bases are shared with TRBD2. Germline lookup yields CDR1 ENHRY and CDR2 SYGVKD. The CDR3 spans 15 residues. J gave up 3 bases and V 5 bases, and 2 bases lay outside the gene matches. The CDR3 loop reads CAISRTSGVYNEQFF. In nucleotides, the CDR3 is TGTGCCATCAGTAGGACTAGCGGGGTCTACAATGAGCAGTTCTTC.

The chain uses TRBV15 and TRBJ1-2; D is possibly TRBD1 (5 bases). CDR3 length: 16 amino acids. CDR1 and CDR2 (germline): LNHNV, YYDKDF (reference sequence). V lost 3 bases and J lost 4, with 18 bases in between. The CDR3 loop is CATSRGDVGGGYGYTF. CDR3 DNA sequence: TGTGCCACCAGCAGGGGGGACGTCGGCGGGGGCTATGGCTACACCTTC.

This clone turned up a few times. This rearrangement joins TRBV19 to TRBJ2-1, with TRBD2 matching 9 bases. J gave up 6 bases and V 7 bases, and 4 bases lay outside the gene matches. Germline V gives CDR1 LNHDA, CDR2 SQIVND (reference sequence). The CDR3 sequence is 13 residues long. For the CDR3, the DNA is TGTGCCAGTACTCTAGCGGGGAGCAATGAGCAGTTCTTC. Protein sequence: CASTLAGSNEQFF.

This clone was picked up a small number of times. The genes are TRBV7-3 and TRBJ1-1; D is ambiguous. Germline V lookup: CDR1 SGHTA, CDR2 FQGTGA. With 1 base removed from V and 3 bases from J, the gap between germline ends came to 6 bases. The CDR3 spans 13 residues. The CDR3 protein is CASSLNQDTEAFF. CDR3 coding DNA: TGTGCCAGCAGCTTAAATCAGGACACTGAAGCTTTCTTT. Full variable domain (outside the CDR3, taken from reference TRBV7-3 and TRBJ1-1): GAGVSQTPSNKVTEKGKYVELRCDPISGHTALYWYRQSLGQGPEFLIYFQGTGAADDSGLPNDRFFAVRPEGSVSTLKIQRTERGDSAVYLCASSLNQDTEAFFGQGTRLTVV.

The chain carries TRBV20-1 and TRBJ2-3; TRBD2 agrees at 9 bases. V lost 3 bases and J lost 1; bases outside the gene matches: 2. CDR3 size: 14 residues. Germline V gives CDR1 DFQATT, CDR2 SNEGSKA (reference sequence). DNA of the CDR3: TGCAGTGCTAGTAAGCGGGGGGGCACAGATACGCAGTATTTT. It codes for CSASKRGGTDTQYF.

J is TRBJ1-1 and V is TRBV9; no firm D call. This CDR3 is built from 14 residues. In germline, CDR1 is SGDLS, CDR2 YYNGEE. Trimming stripped 0 bases from V and 5 bases from J, with 11 bases between. The CDR3 loop is CASSVVILGTEAFF. The CDR3 DNA reads as TGTGCCAGCAGCGTAGTAATCCTCGGGACTGAAGCTTTCTTT.

This rearrangement joins TRBV5-1 to TRBJ2-1; possible D gene TRBD2, 6 bases. Trimming shortened V by 7 bases and J by 2 bases, and 19 bases separated the two germline ends. Germline loops: CDR1 SGHRS, CDR2 YFSETQ. This CDR3 contains 16 residues. CDR3 DNA sequence: TGCGCCAGCTGCCCTTTCCCAGGGACTCCCTACAATGAGCAGTTCTTC. Translation gives CASCPFPGTPYNEQFF.

This clone was detected only once. V and J are TRBV13 and TRBJ2-2, with 8 bases fitting TRBD1. The ends lost 1 base at V and 5 bases at J; junction bases unmatched: 3. The CDR3 length is 15 residues. The V gene's germline CDR1 is PRHDT and CDR2 FYEKMQ (reference sequence). CDR3 in amino acids: CASSLAGGSTGELFF. In DNA, the CDR3 is TGTGCCAGCAGCTTAGCAGGGGGCAGTACCGGGGAGCTGTTTTTT.

The rearrangement joins TRBV20-1 to TRBJ2-4; 8 positions agree with TRBD2. After removal of 3 bases from V and 6 bases from J, the junction contained 4 bases not matched to a gene. The CDR3 runs 13 residues. The germline V gene encodes CDR1 DFQATT and CDR2 SNEGSKA (reference sequence). DNA of the CDR3: TGCAGTGCTAGTCGGGGGGGCTCAAACATTCAGTACTTC. It is translated as CSASRGGSNIQYF.